A single sample is the source of the 8 T cell receptor beta chains below, sequenced in a study of blood T cell repertoires in COVID-19. The assay was immunoSEQ multiplex PCR, and TCRdb's table has in-frame clones only and misses some. The table records about half a million clones, 80% to 90% of them present only once. Material: peripheral blood. Receptors originate from a human donor in a cohort sampled during active COVID-19.

The genes are TRBV19 and TRBJ1-2; tentatively, D is TRBD1 (6 bases). Trimming left V 5 bases short and J 2 bases short, with 12 bases between. Germline CDR1 LNHDA, CDR2 SQIVND (reference sequence). The CDR3 has 14 residues. Written as DNA, the CDR3 is TGTGCCAGTAGTCCGACGCAGGGGAACTATGGCTACACCTTC. Translated: CASSPTQGNYGYTF.

This clone was seen more than once but under ten times. The chain carries TRBV20-1 and TRBJ2-3; TRBD2 aligns across 9 bases. This CDR3 region has 14 residues. After removal of 3 bases from V and 5 bases from J, the junction contained 6 bases not matched to a gene. The germline CDR1 and CDR2 sequences are DFQATT and SNEGSKA (reference sequence). The CDR3 sequence is CSASSGSGIDTQYF. Here the CDR3 DNA reads TGCAGTGCTAGTAGCGGGAGCGGGATAGATACGCAGTATTTT.

This clone was seen a few times. The DNA for the CDR3 is TGTGCCAGCAGCCCGTGGACAGGGCGGAACGAAAAACTGTTTTTT. This gives the protein CASSPWTGRNEKLFF. The rearrangement uses TRBV7-9 and TRBJ1-4, with TRBD1 matching over 8 bases. V lost 5 bases and J lost 8; bases outside the gene matches: 10. The CDR3 length is 15 residues. Germline loops: CDR1 SEHNR, CDR2 FQNEAQ (reference sequence).

This chain links TRBV7-2 with TRBJ2-2, with 10 bases matching TRBD1. V lost 4 bases and J lost 5; bases outside the gene matches: 4. The length of the CDR3 is 15 residues. Germline lookup yields CDR1 SGHTA and CDR2 FQGNSA. This chain's CDR3 is CASSSRDRGTGELFF. The CDR3, as DNA: TGTGCCAGCAGCTCACGGGACAGGGGAACCGGGGAGCTGTTTTTT.

The chain couples TRBV3-1 (or the pseudogene TRBV3-2) to TRBJ1-2; maybe TRBD1 (5 bases). The V gene's germline CDR1 is LGHDT and CDR2 YNNKEL (reference sequence). Between the trimmed V and J ends, which lost 3 bases and 8 bases, there was a span of 16 bases. This CDR3 contains 14 residues. The CDR3 DNA reads as TGTGCCAGCAGCCAGGGTGGACAAGGGATGGGCTACACCTTC. It is translated as CASSQGGQGMGYTF.

The chain is built from TRBV13 and TRBJ2-7; TRBD2 is a possible D gene (5 bases). V shed 8 bases and J shed 6 bases, with 14 bases lying between them. Germline CDR1 PRHDT, CDR2 FYEKMQ (reference sequence). The CDR3 extends over 12 amino acids. The CDR3 nucleotides are TGTGCCAGCGGAAGCTTGGACTCCGAGCAGTACTTC. This codes for CASGSLDSEQYF.

This clone was counted once. The same CDR3 also results from other DNA sequences found in this sample. V is TRBV2 and J is TRBJ2-3; TRBD2 is a possible D gene (6 bases). The CDR3 covers 14 residues. CDR1 is SNHLY, CDR2 FYNNEI, per germline. Trimming shortened V by 4 bases and J by 1 base, and 9 bases separated the two germline ends. Here the CDR3 reads CASSVSSGTDTQYF. CDR3 sequence (DNA): TGTGCCAGCAGTGTTTCTAGCGGCACAGATACGCAGTATTTT.

The genes are TRBV23-1 and TRBJ1-6, with D perhaps TRBD1 (6 bases). TRBV23-1 is flagged as an ORF with uncertain function. This CDR3 has 15 amino acids. Deletions cut 0 bases from V and 7 bases from J, with 10 bases between. The CDR3 here is CASSQSRRGNSPLHF. DNA of the CDR3: TGCGCCAGCAGTCAATCGCGTAGGGGGAATTCACCCCTCCACTTT.